This T cell receptor beta chain was captured in a study of beta chain features in type 1 diabetes. As for the study in general: Age, gender, cell numbers and subset yield matched between patients and controls.

Expressed TCRB transcripts got sequenced, as all isolated RNA was reverse transcribed. Libraries were prepared by immunoSEQ multiplex PCR; TCRdb keeps only in-frame clonotypes and omits some of them. In the table there are fewer than 400,000 clones, approximately 10% of which are singletons. Study results and caveats: Within the patient group, naive, central memory and Treg TCRB repertoires appeared more similar to each other than within healthy donors. Among patients with Type 1 diabetes, TCRB CDR3s were moderately but significantly shorter in every one of the four CD4+ subsets.

Germline V gene data show CDR1 as SGHVS and CDR2 as FNYEAQ. Losses at the gene ends were 4 bases for V and 8 bases for J; bases not matched to a gene: 10. This CDR3 is 15 amino acids long. To note about this clone: Its antigen is as yet unknown.

V usage is TRBV7-6 and J usage is TRBJ1-4, with 7 bases identical to TRBD1. The sequenced sample consisted of central memory CD4+ T cells from blood. The TCR sequence derives from a man aged 25 to 40 with type 1 diabetes. The CDR3 nucleotides are TGTGCCAGCAGCTCCAGGGGGACGGGGGAGGAAAAACTGTTTTTT. Protein product: CASSSRGTGEEKLFF.